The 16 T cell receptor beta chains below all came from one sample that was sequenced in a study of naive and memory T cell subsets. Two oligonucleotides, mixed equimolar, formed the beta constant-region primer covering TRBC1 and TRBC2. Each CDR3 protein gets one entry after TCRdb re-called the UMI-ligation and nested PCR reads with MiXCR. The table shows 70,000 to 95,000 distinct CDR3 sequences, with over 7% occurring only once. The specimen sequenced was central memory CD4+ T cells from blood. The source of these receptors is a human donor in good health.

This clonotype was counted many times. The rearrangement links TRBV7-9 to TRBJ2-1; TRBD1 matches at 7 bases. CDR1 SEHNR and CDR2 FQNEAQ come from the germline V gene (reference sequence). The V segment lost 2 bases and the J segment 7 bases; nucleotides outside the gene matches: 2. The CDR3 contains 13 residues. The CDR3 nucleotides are TGTGCCAGCAGCTTAACAGGGGTGAATGAGCAGTTCTTC. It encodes CASSLTGVNEQFF.

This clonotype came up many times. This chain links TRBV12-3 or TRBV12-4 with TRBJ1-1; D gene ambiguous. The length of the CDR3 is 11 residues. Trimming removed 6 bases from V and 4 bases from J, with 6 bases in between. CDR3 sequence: CASREGTEAFF. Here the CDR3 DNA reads TGTGCCAGCAGGGAGGGCACTGAAGCTTTCTTT.

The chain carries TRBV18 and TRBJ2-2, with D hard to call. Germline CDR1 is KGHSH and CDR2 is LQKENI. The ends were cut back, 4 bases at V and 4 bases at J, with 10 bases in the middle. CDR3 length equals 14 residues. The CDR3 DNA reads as TGTGCCAGCTCACTCTCGGGCGGCACCGGGGAGCTGTTTTTT. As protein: CASSLSGGTGELFF.

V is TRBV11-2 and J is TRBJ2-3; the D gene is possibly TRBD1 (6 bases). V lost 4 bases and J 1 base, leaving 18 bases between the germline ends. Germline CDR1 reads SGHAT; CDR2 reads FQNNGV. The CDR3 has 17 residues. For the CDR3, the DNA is TGTGCCAGCAGCTCTACTCTTCTTCAGGGGCGCACAGATACGCAGTATTTT. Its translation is CASSSTLLQGRTDTQYF.

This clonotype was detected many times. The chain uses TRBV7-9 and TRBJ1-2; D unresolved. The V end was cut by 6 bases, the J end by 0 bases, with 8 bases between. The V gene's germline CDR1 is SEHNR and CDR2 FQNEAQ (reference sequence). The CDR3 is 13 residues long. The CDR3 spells CASRSTSNYGYTF. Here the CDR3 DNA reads TGTGCCAGCAGGTCGACATCTAACTATGGCTACACCTTC.

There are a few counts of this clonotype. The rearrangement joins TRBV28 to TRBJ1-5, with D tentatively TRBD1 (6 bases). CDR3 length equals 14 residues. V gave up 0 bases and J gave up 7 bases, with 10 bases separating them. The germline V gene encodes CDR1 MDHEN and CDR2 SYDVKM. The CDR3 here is CASSLWGAVQPQHF. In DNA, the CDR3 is TGTGCCAGCAGTTTATGGGGGGCCGTACAGCCCCAGCATTTT.

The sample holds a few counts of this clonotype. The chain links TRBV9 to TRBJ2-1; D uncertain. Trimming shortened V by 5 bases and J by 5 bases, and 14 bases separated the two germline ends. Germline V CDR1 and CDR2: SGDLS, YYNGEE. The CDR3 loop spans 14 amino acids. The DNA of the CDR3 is TGTGCCAGCAGTATATTCCACAGAGACAATGAGCAGTTCTTC. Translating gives CASSIFHRDNEQFF.

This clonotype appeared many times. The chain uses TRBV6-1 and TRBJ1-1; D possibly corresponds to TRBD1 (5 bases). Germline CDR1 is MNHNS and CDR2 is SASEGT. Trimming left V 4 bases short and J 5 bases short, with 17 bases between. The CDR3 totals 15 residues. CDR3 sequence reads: CASSVRERVRTEAFF. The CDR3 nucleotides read TGTGCCAGCAGTGTCAGGGAGAGGGTGAGGACTGAAGCTTTCTTT.

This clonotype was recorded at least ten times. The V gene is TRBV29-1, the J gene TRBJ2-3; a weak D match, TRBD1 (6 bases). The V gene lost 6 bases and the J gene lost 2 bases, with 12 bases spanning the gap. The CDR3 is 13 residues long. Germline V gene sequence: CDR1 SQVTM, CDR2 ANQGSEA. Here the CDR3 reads CSVSGQPTDTQYF. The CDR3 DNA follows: TGCAGCGTATCTGGACAGCCCACAGATACGCAGTATTTT.

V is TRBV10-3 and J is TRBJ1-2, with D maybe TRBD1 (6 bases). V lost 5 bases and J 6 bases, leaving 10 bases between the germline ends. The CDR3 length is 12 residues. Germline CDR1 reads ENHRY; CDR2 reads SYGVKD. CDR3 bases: TGTGCCATCAGTACGACAGGAGATGGCTACACCTTC. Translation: CAISTTGDGYTF.

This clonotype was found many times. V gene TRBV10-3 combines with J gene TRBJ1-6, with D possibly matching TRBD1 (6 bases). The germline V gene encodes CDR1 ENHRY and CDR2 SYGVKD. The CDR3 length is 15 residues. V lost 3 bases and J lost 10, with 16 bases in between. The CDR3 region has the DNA TGTGCCATCAGTGAAGGGGGGGGCGAGGACTCACCCCTCCACTTT. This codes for CAISEGGGEDSPLHF.

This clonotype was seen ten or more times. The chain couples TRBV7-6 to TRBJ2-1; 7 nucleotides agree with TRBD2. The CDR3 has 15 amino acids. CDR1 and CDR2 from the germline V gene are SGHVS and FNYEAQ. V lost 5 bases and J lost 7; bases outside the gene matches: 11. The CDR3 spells CASSNTGLPLNEQFF. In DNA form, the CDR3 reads TGTGCCAGCAGCAACACGGGACTACCACTTAATGAGCAGTTCTTC.

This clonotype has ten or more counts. As DNA, the CDR3 is TGTGCCAGCAGAGGGCCGGCACAGGGGGAATACGAGCAGTACTTC. It encodes CASRGPAQGEYEQYF. The gene calls are TRBV6-6 and TRBJ2-7; 8 nucleotides align to TRBD1. J lost 4 bases, V lost 6 bases, and 11 bases had no gene match. The CDR3 loop spans 15 amino acids. Germline values: CDR1 MNHNY, CDR2 SVGAGI (reference sequence).

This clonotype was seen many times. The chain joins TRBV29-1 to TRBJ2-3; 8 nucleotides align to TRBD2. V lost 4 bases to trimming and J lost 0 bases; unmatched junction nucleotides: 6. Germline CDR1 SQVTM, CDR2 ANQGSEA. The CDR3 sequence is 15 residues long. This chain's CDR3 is CSVVRAGDSTDTQYF. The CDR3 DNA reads TGCAGCGTTGTGCGAGCGGGGGATAGCACAGATACGCAGTATTTT.

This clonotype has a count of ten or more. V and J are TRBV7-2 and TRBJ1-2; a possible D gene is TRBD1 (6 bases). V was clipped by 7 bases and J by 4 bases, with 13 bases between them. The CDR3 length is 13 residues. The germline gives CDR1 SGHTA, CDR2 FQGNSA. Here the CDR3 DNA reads TGTGCCAGCACCACGGACAGTCTCTATGGCTACACCTTC. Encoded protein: CASTTDSLYGYTF.

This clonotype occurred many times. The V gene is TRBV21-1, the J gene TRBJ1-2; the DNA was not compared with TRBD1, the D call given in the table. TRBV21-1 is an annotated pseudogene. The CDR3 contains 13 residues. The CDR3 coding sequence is TGTGCCAGCCCTAGGGGCAGAACGGTTGGCTACACCTTC. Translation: CASPRGRTVGYTF.